This T cell receptor beta chain was captured by sequencing in a study of technical replicates of blood from a handful of donors. Some clones are missing from TCRdb's copy, which holds only in-frame ones; the method was immunoSEQ multiplex PCR. Found here are around 84,000 clones, roughly 98% of them singletons; the top ten hold roughly 0.15%. Sequencing was carried out using T cells isolated from PBMCs. The sequence came from a human donor in good health.

The DNA of the CDR3 is TGTGCCAGCAGTTACACCCTCGATGGCCCCAAAGAGACCCAGTACTTC. This sequence encodes CASSYTLDGPKETQYF. The V gene is TRBV6-6, the J gene TRBJ2-5; no clear D gene. The CDR3 length is 16 residues. The V gene lost 2 bases and the J gene lost 3 bases, with 16 bases spanning the gap. Germline CDR1 and CDR2: MNHNY and SVGAGI (reference sequence).